The 32 T cell receptor beta chains given below trace back to one sample, sequenced in a study of patients and donors after allogeneic stem cell transplantation. TCRdb re-called the RT-PCR reads through MiXCR, storing one row per CDR3 protein. The repertoire consists of roughly 940,000 distinct CDR3 sequences, with roughly 18% occurring once and the leading ten covering around 6%. Sequencing was performed on blood, either unsorted or a sorted T cell fraction (not recorded which). Every receptor here comes from a human donor who was either an allogeneic HSCT recipient or a stem cell or donor lymphocyte infusion donor (not recorded which). It is not recorded whose cells these are; they may come from a transplant donor.

This clonotype has more than one count but fewer than ten. The chain couples TRBV20-1 to TRBJ1-5; a possible D gene is TRBD1 (5 bases). The length of the CDR3 is 14 residues. The germline CDR1 and CDR2 sequences are DFQATT and SNEGSKA (reference sequence). Trimming left V 3 bases short and J 2 bases short, with 11 bases between. The CDR3 is CSARGKTGNQPQHF. CDR3 coding DNA: TGCAGTGCTAGGGGAAAGACAGGCAATCAGCCCCAGCATTTT.

This clonotype came up many times. The chain joins TRBV12-3 or TRBV12-4 to TRBJ2-3, with a possible D match to TRBD1 (5 bases). The CDR3 loop spans 16 amino acids. V shed 5 bases and J shed 0 bases, with 15 bases lying between them. The CDR3 is CASSPDSDTSTDTQYF. For the CDR3, the DNA is TGTGCCAGCAGTCCCGACAGTGACACTAGCACAGATACGCAGTATTTT.

J is TRBJ1-2 and V is TRBV15; maybe TRBD1 (5 bases). This CDR3 is built from 12 residues. Germline loops: CDR1 LNHNV, CDR2 YYDKDF (reference sequence). The V end lost 1 base, the J end lost 7 bases, and 7 bases lay between the germline ends. In nucleotides, the CDR3 is TGTGCCACCAGCAGAGCAGGGTTTGGCTACACCTTC. Its protein product is CATSRAGFGYTF.

V and J are TRBV3-1 and TRBJ2-2; D gene uncertain. Trimming removed 0 bases from V and 0 bases from J, with 8 bases in between. CDR1 is LGHDT, CDR2 YNNKEL, per germline (reference sequence). CDR3 length equals 16 residues. The CDR3 here is CASSQELGTNTGELFF. The CDR3 bases are TGTGCCAGCAGCCAAGAACTGGGAACGAACACCGGGGAGCTGTTTTTT. Variable domain in full (rest from reference TRBV3-1 and TRBJ2-2): DTAVSQTPKYLVTQMGNDKSIKCEQNLGHDTMYWYKQDSKKFLKIMFSYNNKELIINETVPNRFSPKSPDKAHLNLHINSLELGDSAVYFCASSQELGTNTGELFFGEGSRLTVL.

This sequence joins TRBV7-6 and TRBJ2-7; D not certain. CDR3 length: 18 amino acids. Germline lookup yields CDR1 SGHVS and CDR2 FNYEAQ. V lost 4 bases, J lost 0 bases, and 22 bases lay in between. The CDR3 loop is CASSSMPVGQLSSYEQYF. The CDR3 coding sequence is TGTGCCAGCAGCTCAATGCCTGTCGGGCAGCTATCCTCCTACGAGCAGTACTTC. Drawing the rest from reference TRBV7-6 and TRBJ2-7, the complete variable domain is GAGVSQSPRYKVTKRGQDVALRCDPISGHVSLYWYRQALGQGPEFLTYFNYEAQQDKSGLPNDRFSAERPEGSISTLTIQRTEQRDSAMYRCASSSMPVGQLSSYEQYFGPGTRLTVT.

In this sample, this clonotype turned up many times. The J gene is TRBJ1-2, the V gene TRBV20-1; 8 bases agree with TRBD1. Germline V gene data show CDR1 as DFQATT and CDR2 as SNEGSKA (reference sequence). Trimming removed 8 bases from V and 4 bases from J; junction bases left unmatched: 3. The CDR3 loop spans 11 amino acids. The CDR3 sequence is CSIQGGYGYTF. The CDR3 nucleotides read TGCAGTATACAGGGGGGCTATGGCTACACCTTC.

This clonotype was detected only a few times. This sequence joins TRBV24-1 and TRBJ2-2; a weak D match, TRBD2 (6 bases). CDR3 size: 18 residues. The V and J ends lost 2 bases and 5 bases respectively, with 20 bases between them. The germline V gene has CDR1 KGHDR and CDR2 SFDVKD. This chain's CDR3 is CATSDSLPGAGMTGELFF. The DNA for the CDR3 is TGTGCCACCAGTGATTCCCTACCGGGAGCAGGCATGACCGGGGAGCTGTTTTTT.

V is TRBV4-2 and J is TRBJ1-2; D not certain. There are 14 residues in the CDR3. Trimming took 1 base from V and 3 from J, leaving 9 bases between them. Germline V CDR1 and CDR2: LGHNA, YNFKEQ. CDR3: CASSQVGEHYGYTF. The CDR3 nucleotides read TGTGCCAGCAGCCAAGTAGGAGAACACTATGGCTACACCTTC.

This clonotype was seen a few times. The chain recombines TRBV5-1 with TRBJ2-5; tentative D call: TRBD1 (7 bases). The V end was cut by 5 bases, the J end by 2 bases, with 13 bases between. There are 14 residues in the CDR3. Germline CDR1 SGHRS, CDR2 YFSETQ. CDR3 DNA: TGCGCCAGCAGTATCAGGGGGGAACAAGAGACCCAGTACTTC. Encoded protein: CASSIRGEQETQYF.

The V and J genes are TRBV9 and TRBJ2-7, with 8 positions matching TRBD2. The CDR3 spans 15 residues. The germline V gene encodes CDR1 SGDLS and CDR2 YYNGEE. V lost 1 base, J lost 2 bases, and 5 bases stayed unmatched. The CDR3 DNA sequence: TGTGCCAGCAGCGTAAACGCGGGGGGACCCTACGAGCAGTACTTC. It translates to CASSVNAGGPYEQYF.

This clonotype was counted between two and nine times. V is TRBV28 and J is TRBJ1-6; 7 positions match TRBD1. Germline lookup yields CDR1 MDHEN and CDR2 SYDVKM. The ends lost 7 bases at V and 9 bases at J; junction bases unmatched: 12. The CDR3 contains 15 residues. CDR3 sequence: CASTPGGGGRSPLHF. CDR3 nucleotides: TGTGCCAGCACCCCGGGGGGAGGGGGCCGTTCACCCCTCCACTTT.

The gene calls are TRBV12-3 or TRBV12-4 and TRBJ2-1; 9 positions agree with TRBD2. This CDR3 has 16 amino acids. With 6 bases clipped from V and 3 bases from J, the junction kept 9 bases outside the gene matches. CDR3 loop: CASSLWAGGLYNEQFF. CDR3 nucleotide sequence: TGTGCCAGCAGCCTATGGGCGGGAGGGCTCTACAATGAGCAGTTCTTC.

The V and J genes are TRBV20-1 and TRBJ1-5; tentative D call: TRBD1 (5 bases). V dropped 3 bases and J dropped 5 bases, with 14 bases sitting between them. The CDR3 length is 14 residues. Germline CDR1 reads DFQATT; CDR2 reads SNEGSKA (reference sequence). CDR3 bases: TGCAGTGCTAGCGGGGGGGTGGGGGATCAGCCCCAGCATTTT. Its translation: CSASGGVGDQPQHF.

The CDR3 bases are TGTGCCAGTAGTATAGAAGGGACACTCTCCTACGAGCAGTACTTC. Translated: CASSIEGTLSYEQYF. V is TRBV19 and J is TRBJ2-7; maybe TRBD1 (6 bases). Germline V gene data show CDR1 as LNHDA and CDR2 as SQIVND (reference sequence). The CDR3 has 15 residues. V dropped 0 bases and J dropped 0 bases, with 9 bases sitting between them.

V is TRBV18 and J is TRBJ2-2, with D perhaps TRBD1 or TRBD2 (5 bases each). This CDR3 has 15 residues. V was clipped by 4 bases and J by 3 bases, with 12 bases between them. Germline V gives CDR1 KGHSH, CDR2 LQKENI. The DNA of the CDR3 is TGTGCCAGCTCACTGGGGACCTGGGACACCGGGGAGCTGTTTTTT. It yields the protein CASSLGTWDTGELFF.

Only a few counts were recorded for this clonotype. The V and J genes are TRBV9 and TRBJ2-5; TRBD2 matches at 14 bases. From germline, CDR1 is SGDLS and CDR2 YYNGEE. V was clipped by 0 bases and J by 3 bases; unmatched bases: 4. The CDR3 is 17 amino acids. The DNA of the CDR3 is TGTGCCAGCAGCGTAGTCCCGACTAGCGGGGGGGAAGAGACCCAGTACTTC. Translating it yields CASSVVPTSGGEETQYF. Using reference TRBV9 and TRBJ2-5 for the parts outside the CDR3, the full variable domain is DSGVTQTPKHLITATGQRVTLRCSPRSGDLSVYWYQQSLDQGLQFLIQYYNGEERAKGNILERFSAQQFPDLHSELNLSSLELGDSALYFCASSVVPTSGGEETQYFGPGTRLLVL.

This clonotype was picked up a small number of times. The chain has TRBV5-1 and TRBJ1-3; D is possibly TRBD1 (6 bases). Germline V gives CDR1 SGHRS, CDR2 YFSETQ. V was pared by 4 bases and J by 8 bases, with 22 bases between. The CDR3 extends over 16 amino acids. The CDR3 DNA sequence: TGCGCCAGCAGCGCCCGGGACACCCTTGTCCCTGACACCATATATTTT. This codes for CASSARDTLVPDTIYF.

This clonotype was detected many times. The gene calls are TRBV12-3 or TRBV12-4 and TRBJ1-5; maybe TRBD1 (5 bases). This CDR3 has 12 residues. V was clipped by 8 bases and J by 2 bases, with 7 bases between them. This chain's CDR3 is CASGGGNQPQHF. The CDR3 DNA reads as TGTGCCAGCGGGGGGGGCAATCAGCCCCAGCATTTT.

The chain combines TRBV7-9 with TRBJ1-4; 10 bases line up with TRBD1. From germline, CDR1 is SEHNR and CDR2 FQNEAQ (reference sequence). This CDR3 spans 16 amino acids. With 4 bases clipped from V and 7 bases from J, the junction kept 9 bases outside the gene matches. CDR3 sequence (DNA): TGTGCCAGCAGCTCGAACCGGGACAGGGGACGTGAAAAACTGTTTTTT. Translation gives CASSSNRDRGREKLFF.

This clonotype was found a few times. The gene calls are TRBV7-8 and TRBJ2-2, with D possibly matching TRBD2 (5 bases). This CDR3 spans 15 amino acids. The V end lost 3 bases, the J end lost 8 bases, and 16 bases lay between the germline ends. The germline gives CDR1 SGHVS, CDR2 FQNEAQ. The CDR3 bases are TGTGCCAGCAGCTTGGGCCGGGGTAGTAGGGGGGAGCTGTTTTTT. It specifies CASSLGRGSRGELFF.

This clonotype was seen more than once but under ten times. The chain employs TRBV7-9 and TRBJ2-2, with D uncertain. The CDR3 extends over 14 amino acids. Trimming shortened V by 1 base and J by 4 bases, and 7 bases separated the two germline ends. Per the germline V gene, CDR1 is SEHNR and CDR2 is FQNEAQ (reference sequence). As DNA, the CDR3 is TGTGCCAGCAGCTTAGTCGAGATCACCGGGGAGCTGTTTTTT. As protein: CASSLVEITGELFF.

The chain recombines TRBV15 with TRBJ2-1; the D is unclear. The CDR3 has 11 amino acids. Germline V lookup: CDR1 LNHNV, CDR2 YYDKDF (reference sequence). V dropped 4 bases and J dropped 5 bases, with 3 bases sitting between them. The CDR3 loop is CATSKNNEQFF. The DNA of the CDR3 is TGTGCCACCAGCAAAAACAATGAGCAGTTCTTC.

This clonotype was observed a few times. The chain joins TRBV7-3 to TRBJ2-1, with a possible D match to TRBD2 (6 bases). V lost 5 bases to trimming and J lost 4 bases, with 15 bases between them. The germline V gene has CDR1 SGHTA and CDR2 FQGTGA. This CDR3 region has 15 residues. Written as DNA, the CDR3 is TGTGCCAGCAGCCCCTCACCGGGACTTTACAATGAGCAGTTCTTC. It specifies CASSPSPGLYNEQFF.

In this sample, this clonotype turned up a few times. The CDR3 region is CASSRPLQGAGELFF. CDR3 coding DNA: TGTGCCAGCAGCCGACCCCTACAGGGGGCCGGGGAGCTGTTTTTT. This sequence joins TRBV12-3 or TRBV12-4 and TRBJ2-2, with 8 bases that match TRBD1. The CDR3 loop spans 15 amino acids. V shed 6 bases, J shed 6 bases, and the junction held 9 bases outside the gene matches.

Worth noting for this clonotype: This may be a read error, as it is one base from a much larger clone. The V gene is TRBV5-1, the J gene TRBJ2-7, with D perhaps given as TRBD1 or TRBD2 (5 bases each). Trimming cost V 4 bases and J 5 bases, with 19 bases left between them. Per the germline V gene, CDR1 is SGHRS and CDR2 is YFSETQ. The CDR3 sequence is 15 residues long. CDR3 protein: CASSVPRTVGDEQYF. CDR3 sequence (DNA): TGCGCCAGCAGCGTACCCAGGACTGTAGGGGACGAGCAGTACTTC.

The table lists this clonotype with a few counts. CDR3 amino acids: CASSVGVDSPLHF. DNA of the CDR3: TGTGCCAGCAGTGTGGGGGTGGATTCACCCCTCCACTTT. The chain carries TRBV2 and TRBJ1-6, with D possibly matching TRBD1 (5 bases). Deletions cut 4 bases from V and 8 bases from J, with 9 bases between. Germline loops: CDR1 SNHLY, CDR2 FYNNEI. The CDR3 contains 13 residues.

The genes are TRBV30 and TRBJ2-3, with D perhaps TRBD1 (5 bases). V was trimmed by 3 bases and J by 10 bases, leaving 14 bases between them. The CDR3 sequence is 12 residues long. CDR1 GTSNPN and CDR2 SVGIG come from the germline V gene (reference sequence). Here the CDR3 DNA reads TGTGCCTGGAGCGTTACTGGACAATCGCAGTATTTT. Translation gives CAWSVTGQSQYF.

The table lists this clonotype with a few counts. The chain has TRBV12-3 or TRBV12-4 and TRBJ2-1; 10 nucleotides align to TRBD2. CDR3 length: 15 residues. Trimming cost V 3 bases and J 8 bases; bases outside gene matches: 7. CDR3 bases: TGTGCCAGCAGTTTTGGGCTAGCGGGAGCGGATGAGCAGTTCTTC. Translated, it gives CASSFGLAGADEQFF.

The gene calls are TRBV7-9 and TRBJ2-1; perhaps TRBD1 as D (6 bases). V lost 2 bases and J 10 bases, leaving 12 bases between the germline ends. The CDR3 extends over 13 amino acids. CDR1 and CDR2 (germline): SEHNR, FQNEAQ (reference sequence). The CDR3 nucleotides read TGTGCCAGCAGCTTAACCTTTGGGGGCGAGCAGTTCTTC. It specifies CASSLTFGGEQFF.

This clonotype has only a few counts. The genes are TRBV5-1 and TRBJ2-7; D might be TRBD1 (5 bases). The germline V gene has CDR1 SGHRS and CDR2 YFSETQ. The germline V and J ends were trimmed by 0 bases and 1 base, with 14 bases remaining between them. This CDR3 comprises 16 residues. The CDR3 region is CASSLEPGLSSYEQYF. Written as DNA, the CDR3 is TGCGCCAGCAGCTTGGAGCCAGGGCTTTCTTCCTACGAGCAGTACTTC.

The chain couples TRBV30 to TRBJ2-7; D is unclear. Germline V gene data show CDR1 as GTSNPN and CDR2 as SVGIG (reference sequence). The germline V and J ends were trimmed by 8 bases and 2 bases, with 16 bases remaining between them. The CDR3 runs to 13 residues. The CDR3 bases are TGTGCCCGTGCCGGAACAGAGGCCTACGAGCAGTACTTC. Residues: CARAGTEAYEQYF.

This clonotype was found a few times. The chain employs TRBV5-1 and TRBJ1-1; D is perhaps TRBD1 (6 bases). This CDR3 has 13 amino acids. In germline, CDR1 is SGHRS, CDR2 YFSETQ. V was shortened by 4 bases and J by 6 bases, with 13 bases between the two germline ends. This CDR3 is CASSGLQGSEAFF. Written as DNA, the CDR3 is TGCGCCAGCAGCGGACTACAGGGATCTGAAGCTTTCTTT.